Included here is one TCR beta chain sequence, with context. Its antigen is currently unknown. PCR amplification relied on 60 Vbeta primers (plus 13 Jbeta primers). Generated by immunoSEQ multiplex PCR, the TCRdb table keeps only in-frame clones and is missing some. The data show roughly 120,000 clones, 80% seen once. The CDR3 covers 13 residues. Germline CDR1 and CDR2: SGHNT and YENEEA. V lost 5 bases and J lost 15, with 20 bases in between. The sample belongs to a study of cytomegalovirus exposure and HLA in healthy donors. Study-level points and caveats: In most subjects, TCR beta sequences reportedly gave accurate predictions of HLA-A and HLA-B alleles.

The chain joins TRBV11-3 to TRBJ2-4; maybe TRBD2 (6 bases). Material for sequencing was PBMCs. This receptor was identified in a man aged 50-60 years in good health and CMV-seronegative. As DNA, the CDR3 is TGTGCCAGCAGCCAAGACCGGGAGTCGACGACGTACTTC. This codes for CASSQDRESTTYF.